Sequencing of this T cell receptor beta chain was carried out in a study of T cells in tumors after PD-1 blockade. Sequencing used immunoSEQ multiplex PCR; TCRdb keeps in-frame clones, though not all of them. The table records tens of thousands of clones, approximately 74% of them present only once. V was pared by 3 bases and J by 6 bases, with 8 bases between. The CDR3 sequence is 12 residues long. This material consisted of PBMCs, taken after anti-PD-1 treatment. This TCR was recovered from a human donor with basal cell carcinoma. The chain recombines TRBV12-3 or TRBV12-4 with TRBJ1-2; D remains unclear. DNA of the CDR3: TGTGCCAGCAGTTTGACAAGGCATGGCTACACCTTC. Its translation: CASSLTRHGYTF.